The clone carrying this T cell receptor (beta chain) occurred once. Its matching antigen is unknown. The sample belongs to a study of T cell responses to AZD1222 COVID-19 vaccine. The study's findings and limits: Spike was spanned by vaccine-associated CD4 TCRs, with dominance at 160-218 and 743-854. Repertoire sampling happened only post peak T cell response.

The V gene lost 4 bases and the J gene lost 4 bases, with 8 bases spanning the gap. This CDR3 contains 12 residues. Germline V gene data show CDR1 as SNHLY and CDR2 as FYNNEI. Sequencing used immunoSEQ multiplex PCR; TCRdb keeps in-frame clones, though not all of them. The sample records fewer than 200,000 clones, 85% to 95% being singletons. This receptor was identified in an adult in good health. The J gene is TRBJ2-7, the V gene TRBV2; D not resolved. This specimen was peripheral blood, taken on day 0 of AZD1222 vaccination. In DNA form, the CDR3 reads TGTGCCAGCAGTGTATATGGGTACGAGCAGTACTTC. Translated, it gives CASSVYGYEQYF.